This record looks at one T cell receptor (beta chain) sequence and its context. Its specificity is not known. The method was immunoSEQ multiplex PCR; TCRdb's version includes in-frame clones alone and lacks a portion of them. The profile shows more than 14,000 clones, over 70% of them singletons. This sample was included in a study of T cells in tumors after PD-1 blockade. On the study more broadly: Some patients also took daily vismodegib 150 mg during anti-PD-1 treatment.

Findings and limits, study-wide: Some novel exhausted tumor clones appeared in pre-treatment blood, suggesting peripheral recruitment.

The junction had 1 base not matched to a gene; V was cut back by 3 bases and J by 4 bases. The CDR3 sequence is 15 residues long. Germline CDR1 and CDR2: MDHEN and SYDVKM. This receptor was identified in a human donor with basal cell carcinoma. The chain combines TRBV28 with TRBJ2-1; 12 bases map to TRBD2. Sample: PBMCs, taken after anti-PD-1 treatment. CDR3 in amino acids: CASSFLAGGYNEQFF. The DNA for the CDR3 is TGTGCCAGCAGTTTCCTAGCGGGAGGGTACAATGAGCAGTTCTTC.